This T cell receptor beta chain stems from a study of cytomegalovirus exposure and HLA in healthy donors. Use of 60 Vbeta and 13 Jbeta primers characterized the PCR. The table came from immunoSEQ multiplex PCR; TCRdb's copy has only in-frame clones and leaves some out. This table has roughly 200,000 clones, around 82% appearing once. Study findings and constraints: TCR beta V segments were, for the most part, productive about 87% or about 30% of the time in an earlier analysis. HLA alleles were associated with 15,000 to 20,000 TCR beta sequences in a later analysis at 0.05 false discovery rate.

Trimming took 0 bases from V and 8 from J, leaving 9 bases between them. Germline CDR1 reads SGHRS; CDR2 reads YFSETQ. The CDR3 loop spans 14 amino acids. Points on this clone: Antigen unknown.

The rearrangement links TRBV5-1 to TRBJ1-6; D uncertain. Material for sequencing was PBMCs. This receptor was obtained from a man between 35 and 55 years old in good health and CMV-seronegative. Written as DNA, the CDR3 is TGCGCCAGCAGCTTGGCGGGAAGCGATTCACCCCTCCACTTT. Translating it yields CASSLAGSDSPLHF.